This T cell receptor (beta chain) was obtained from a study of T-cell reconstitution after alpha-beta-depleted transplantation in children. The TCRbeta library was prepared with unique molecular identifiers. One entry per CDR3 protein results from TCRdb running MiXCR on the PCR reads. The table lists 250,000 or so distinct CDR3 sequences, approximately 8% of them singletons. Study results and caveats: High day-60 TCRbeta diversity in some patients came from surviving recipient T cells and thymic progenitors. T cells produced anew were the main source of T-cell counts and diversity one year after transplant. Several hundred expanded graft clones reportedly supplied alpha-beta T cells about two months after transplant.

This clonotype has a count of ten or more. What it binds is not known. This CDR3 spans 12 amino acids. Trimming removed 7 bases at V and 6 bases at J, with 10 bases between. Germline CDR1 ENHRY, CDR2 SYGVKD. The receptor was isolated from a male patient younger than 18 who had a stem cell transplant for acute lymphoblastic leukemia, so the T cells may come from the graft donor. This rearrangement joins TRBV10-3 to TRBJ2-1; D could derive from TRBD1 or TRBD2 (5 bases each). The sample here was PBMCs, mostly from graft donor cells, taken 180 days after TCRalphabeta/CD19-depleted stem cell transplant. The DNA of the CDR3 is TGTGCCATCACCCGGGACCTCAATGAGCAGTTCTTC. Its protein product is CAITRDLNEQFF.